The clone carrying this TCR beta chain was recorded many times. Its antigen remains unidentified. Read coverage stops 3 residues before the CDR3 terminus; the germline J gene supplies the remainder. Profiling relied on immunoSEQ multiplex PCR, and the TCRdb table lists in-frame clones only, not all of them. Sampling found 45,000 to 70,000 clones, none seen once. Patients and controls were mostly of Caucasian heritage. The V and J ends lost 5 bases and 0 bases respectively, with 15 bases between them. From germline, CDR1 is LNHDA and CDR2 SQIVND (reference sequence). The CDR3 contains 16 residues. The data derive from a study of T cell clonality in common variable immunodeficiency. Study-wide points: Fewer TCRbeta clones were shared among CVID subjects than controls. Common variable immunodeficiency TCR beta sequences reportedly had fewer deletions and N-nucleotide insertions.

The rearrangement uses TRBV19 and TRBJ2-3, with D perhaps matching TRBD2 (6 bases). Sequencing used peripheral blood mononuclear cells. The clonotype originates from a person aged 18 to 70 in good health. The sequenced part of the CDR3 DNA is TGTGCCAGTAGTTATGGCCGCGGGACTAGCACAGATACG. Translating gives CASSYGRGTSTDT. In full, the CDR3 is CASSYGRGTSTDTQYF.